This is a list of T cell receptor beta chains from one sample in a study of blood T cell repertoires in COVID-19. This table comes from immunoSEQ multiplex PCR, and its TCRdb copy is limited to in-frame clones, with some not included. The sample consists of some 95,000 clones, more than 60% of them appearing once. The sequenced material came from peripheral blood. The origin of the receptors is a man between 65 and 80 years old with acute or convalescent COVID-19. Each CDR3 is given with its conserved first and last residue. Fields, in order: J gene, V gene, clone size, D gene, CDR3 protein, CDR3 DNA. D genes are given only for firm matches. Expanded clones are given a class, and other clones once, few, many or no size at all.

J: TRBJ2-1
V: TRBV21-1
size: NA
D: NA
CDR3: CASSKPPNGTLAGEYNEQFF
DNA: TGTGCCAGCAGCAAACCCCCTAACGGTACACTAGCGGGAGAATACAATGAGCAGTTCTTC

J: TRBJ1-6
V: TRBV11-3
size: NA
D: NA
CDR3: CASSTGKSPLHF
DNA: TGTGCCAGCAGCACAGGGAAATCACCCCTCCACTTT

J: TRBJ2-5
V: TRBV10-3
size: once
D: TRBD1
CDR3: CAISEPQTGSETQYF
DNA: TGTGCCATCAGCGAACCCCAGACAGGGAGTGAGACCCAGTACTTC

J: TRBJ1-5
V: TRBV15
size: NA
D: NA
CDR3: CATSRQRDKHQPQHF
DNA: TGTGCCACCAGCAGACAACGGGACAAACATCAGCCCCAGCATTTT

J: TRBJ1-2
V: TRBV28
size: NA
D: TRBD1
CDR3: CASSLPGTANYGYTF
DNA: TGTGCCAGCAGTTTGCCCGGGACAGCTAACTATGGCTACACCTTC

J: TRBJ2-7
V: TRBV12-3/TRBV12-4
size: NA
D: NA
CDR3: CASSSYRSYEQYF
DNA: TGTGCCAGCAGTTCTTATAGATCCTACGAGCAGTACTTC

J: TRBJ2-2
V: TRBV6-5
size: NA
D: NA
CDR3: CASSYFSGATGELFF
DNA: TGTGCCAGCAGTTACTTTTCAGGGGCCACCGGGGAGCTGTTTTTT

J: TRBJ1-5
V: TRBV19
size: NA
D: NA
CDR3: CASSIGASPGNQPQHF
DNA: TGTGCCAGTAGTATAGGAGCGTCGCCAGGCAATCAGCCCCAGCATTTT

J: TRBJ1-4
V: TRBV4-1
size: NA
D: NA
CDR3: CASSQAQGYEKLFF
DNA: TGCGCCAGCAGCCAAGCCCAGGGCTATGAAAAACTGTTTTTT

J: TRBJ2-5
V: TRBV18
size: NA
D: TRBD2
CDR3: CASSLTSGRAEETQYF
DNA: TGTGCCAGCTCACTGACTAGCGGGAGAGCGGAAGAGACCCAGTACTTC

J: TRBJ1-5
V: TRBV7-8
size: NA
D: NA
CDR3: CACGRQADQPQHF
DNA: TGTGCCTGTGGGCGACAGGCGGATCAGCCCCAGCATTTT

J: TRBJ1-2
V: TRBV7-2
size: NA
D: NA
CDR3: CASSLEFDRPGYTF
DNA: TGTGCCAGCAGCTTAGAATTTGACAGGCCTGGCTACACCTTC

J: TRBJ2-7
V: TRBV11-3
size: NA
D: TRBD1
CDR3: CASSYGQGLEQYF
DNA: TGTGCCAGCAGCTACGGACAGGGTCTAGAGCAGTACTTC

J: TRBJ2-7
V: TRBV6-5
size: NA
D: NA
CDR3: CASSLQGYEQYF
DNA: TGTGCCAGCAGTCTACAGGGCTACGAGCAGTACTTC

J: TRBJ2-3
V: TRBV7-2
size: NA
D: TRBD1
CDR3: CASSRDRATDTQYF
DNA: TGTGCCAGCAGCCGGGACAGGGCCACAGATACGCAGTATTTT

J: TRBJ2-1
V: TRBV30
size: NA
D: NA
CDR3: CAWSGTGSQFF
DNA: TGTGCCTGGAGTGGAACCGGGTCTCAGTTCTTC

J: TRBJ2-1
V: TRBV30
size: NA
D: TRBD2
CDR3: CAWSAVAGVFHEQFF
DNA: TGTGCCTGGAGCGCAGTAGCGGGAGTATTCCATGAGCAGTTCTTC

J: TRBJ1-1
V: TRBV6-1
size: NA
D: TRBD1
CDR3: CASSERTGWETEAFF
DNA: TGTGCCAGCAGTGAAAGGACAGGGTGGGAGACTGAAGCTTTCTTT

J: TRBJ2-7
V: TRBV4-3
size: medium-sized
D: NA
CDR3: CASSQEGGGRLGEQYF
DNA: TGCGCCAGCAGCCAAGAAGGTGGGGGGAGGCTAGGGGAGCAGTACTTC

J: TRBJ2-7
V: TRBV11-2
size: NA
D: TRBD1
CDR3: CASSLDRGHEQYF
DNA: TGTGCCAGCAGCTTAGACAGGGGGCACGAGCAGTACTTC

J: TRBJ2-6
V: TRBV11-2
size: NA
D: NA
CDR3: CASSLTTGGANVLTF
DNA: TGTGCCAGCAGCCTGACAACTGGAGGGGCCAACGTCCTGACTTTC

J: TRBJ1-2
V: TRBV6-5
size: few
D: TRBD1
CDR3: CASQRQPGQVYGYTF
DNA: TGTGCCAGCCAAAGACAACCGGGACAGGTCTATGGCTACACCTTC

J: TRBJ2-7
V: TRBV5-1
size: NA
D: NA
CDR3: CASSLAGDEQYF
DNA: TGCGCCAGCAGCTTGGCAGGGGACGAGCAGTACTTC

J: TRBJ1-2
V: TRBV27
size: few
D: TRBD1
CDR3: CASSIDRGGYGYTF
DNA: TGTGCCAGCAGCATAGACAGGGGCGGCTATGGCTACACCTTC

J: TRBJ2-3
V: TRBV6-1
size: NA
D: TRBD2
CDR3: CASSGPGLAGITDTQYF
DNA: TGTGCCAGCAGTGGACCGGGACTAGCGGGGATCACAGATACGCAGTATTTT

J: TRBJ2-3
V: TRBV28
size: NA
D: NA
CDR3: CASSLRTWSSTDTQYF
DNA: TGTGCCAGCAGTTTAAGGACTTGGTCTAGCACAGATACGCAGTATTTT

J: TRBJ2-3
V: TRBV7-3
size: NA
D: NA
CDR3: CASSLGVSTDTQYF
DNA: TGTGCCAGCAGCTTGGGCGTTAGCACAGATACGCAGTATTTT

J: TRBJ1-2
V: TRBV7-9
size: NA
D: TRBD1
CDR3: CASSLVTGQGSYGYTF
DNA: TGTGCCAGCAGCTTAGTTACGGGACAGGGCAGCTATGGCTACACCTTC

J: TRBJ1-2
V: TRBV28
size: once
D: NA
CDR3: CASSLPGDYGYTF
DNA: TGTGCCAGCAGTTTACCGGGAGACTATGGCTACACCTTC

J: TRBJ2-7
V: TRBV4-3
size: NA
D: TRBD2
CDR3: CASSQGLSGGTYEQYF
DNA: TGCGCCAGCAGCCAAGGCCTGAGCGGGGGAACCTACGAGCAGTACTTC

J: TRBJ2-7
V: TRBV6-5
size: few
D: TRBD1
CDR3: CASRSRDRGSYEQYF
DNA: TGTGCCAGCAGATCCCGGGACAGGGGTTCCTACGAGCAGTACTTC

J: TRBJ2-1
V: TRBV9
size: NA
D: TRBD2
CDR3: CASTPGLAGINSYNEQFF
DNA: TGTGCCAGCACTCCGGGACTAGCGGGCATAAACTCCTACAATGAGCAGTTCTTC

J: TRBJ1-3
V: TRBV27
size: NA
D: TRBD1
CDR3: CASSRGTGINTIYF
DNA: TGTGCCAGCAGTAGAGGGACAGGGATAAACACCATATATTTT

J: TRBJ2-1
V: TRBV10-3
size: NA
D: NA
CDR3: CAISESSRSSYNEQFF
DNA: TGTGCCATCAGTGAGTCATCGCGGAGCTCCTACAATGAGCAGTTCTTC

J: TRBJ1-2
V: TRBV7-8
size: few
D: NA
CDR3: CASSWTAGGYTF
DNA: TGTGCCAGCAGCTGGACAGCGGGGGGCTACACCTTC

J: TRBJ2-7
V: TRBV6-4
size: NA
D: NA
CDR3: CASSEAGRDSYEQYF
DNA: TGTGCCAGCAGTGAGGCGGGGCGGGATTCCTACGAGCAGTACTTC

J: TRBJ2-1
V: TRBV18
size: NA
D: TRBD1
CDR3: CASSRGQGAPDSYNEQFF
DNA: TGTGCCAGCTCCCGGGGACAGGGGGCCCCAGACTCCTACAATGAGCAGTTCTTC

J: TRBJ2-1
V: TRBV5-1
size: NA
D: NA
CDR3: CASSRGGGNEQFF
DNA: TGCGCCAGCAGCAGGGGAGGGGGCAATGAGCAGTTCTTC

J: TRBJ1-3
V: TRBV19
size: NA
D: NA
CDR3: CASSITYRSSGNTIYF
DNA: TGTGCCAGTAGTATAACGTACAGGAGCTCTGGAAACACCATATATTTT

J: TRBJ2-7
V: TRBV4-1
size: NA
D: TRBD2
CDR3: CASTVLAGGPYEQYF
DNA: TGCGCCAGCACGGTATTAGCGGGAGGGCCCTACGAGCAGTACTTC

J: TRBJ2-7
V: TRBV29-1
size: NA
D: NA
CDR3: CSVISPGRPYEQYF
DNA: TGCAGCGTTATAAGTCCGGGAAGGCCCTACGAGCAGTACTTC

J: TRBJ1-3
V: TRBV9
size: NA
D: NA
CDR3: CASSAPGHARGNTIYF
DNA: TGTGCCAGCAGCGCCCCGGGACACGCCCGAGGAAACACCATATATTTT

J: TRBJ1-5
V: TRBV6-5
size: NA
D: NA
CDR3: CASSLTGPTGPQHF
DNA: TGTGCCAGCAGCCTGACAGGACCTACCGGGCCCCAGCATTTT

J: TRBJ1-5
V: TRBV7-2
size: NA
D: NA
CDR3: CASSSTGTYYNQPQHF
DNA: TGTGCCAGCAGCTCGACCGGGACATACTACAATCAGCCCCAGCATTTT

J: TRBJ2-4
V: TRBV14
size: NA
D: NA
CDR3: CASSQGRYIQYF
DNA: TGTGCCAGCAGCCAGGGCCGATACATTCAGTACTTC

J: TRBJ2-3
V: TRBV11-3
size: NA
D: NA
CDR3: CASSLASPDTQYF
DNA: TGTGCCAGCAGCTTAGCTAGCCCCGATACGCAGTATTTT

J: TRBJ1-4
V: TRBV15
size: NA
D: NA
CDR3: CATSTGEREDEKLFF
DNA: TGTGCCACCAGCACGGGGGAGAGGGAAGATGAAAAACTGTTTTTT

J: TRBJ2-7
V: TRBV29-1
size: NA
D: NA
CDR3: CSVGGTLYEQYF
DNA: TGCAGCGTTGGGGGGACACTCTACGAGCAGTACTTC

J: TRBJ1-4
V: TRBV29-1
size: NA
D: TRBD1
CDR3: CSVRTGGEKLFF
DNA: TGCAGCGTTCGGACAGGGGGTGAAAAACTGTTTTTT

J: TRBJ1-4
V: TRBV3-1/TRBV3-2
size: NA
D: NA
CDR3: CASSQRQSNEKLFF
DNA: TGTGCCAGCAGCCAAAGACAGAGTAATGAAAAACTGTTTTTT

J: TRBJ2-2
V: TRBV25-1
size: NA
D: TRBD1
CDR3: CASSDDRQGVTGELFF
DNA: TGTGCCAGCAGTGACGACCGACAGGGGGTCACCGGGGAGCTGTTTTTT

J: TRBJ1-5
V: TRBV5-5
size: NA
D: NA
CDR3: CASSLYGNSNQPQHF
DNA: TGTGCCAGCAGCTTGTACGGGAATAGCAATCAGCCCCAGCATTTT

J: TRBJ2-7
V: TRBV28
size: NA
D: TRBD2
CDR3: CASSSSRTSDYYEQYF
DNA: TGTGCCAGCAGTTCCTCTAGGACTAGCGACTACTACGAGCAGTACTTC